The sample holds one count of the clone carrying this T cell receptor (beta chain). Its specificity is not known. The CDR3 is made up of 17 amino acids. V shed 3 bases and J shed 1 base, with 18 bases lying between them. From the PCR reads, TCRdb called clonotypes with MiXCR, one entry per CDR3 protein. The repertoire has more than 550,000 distinct CDR3 sequences, 25% of them found once; the top ten carry 0.78%. These data originate in a study of molecular identifiers for immune sequencing clone quantification. Study-wide points: Even with some 920,000 naive cells present, spiked Jurkat TCR RNA from one cell was reportedly detectable.

The sequenced material came from naive CD8+ T cells from blood, with Jurkat cell RNA spiked in. The subset is: FACS-sorted CD8+CD4-CCR7+CD45RA+ naive T cells. This TCR was recovered from a human donor in good health. Some libraries in this study had Jurkat cell RNA spiked in. This rearrangement joins TRBV12-3 or TRBV12-4 to TRBJ1-2; no firm D call. Written as DNA, the CDR3 is TGTGCCAGCAGTTTTCAATTGATGGAGGAGAGTAACTATGGCTACACCTTC. Amino acids: CASSFQLMEESNYGYTF.